This T cell receptor beta chain was identified in a study of blood T cell repertoires in COVID-19. Study background: Spain, Italy and the United States supplied samples that represented acute and convalescent COVID-19.

TCRdb's table, derived via immunoSEQ multiplex PCR, lists solely in-frame clones and lacks some. The table shows around 300,000 clones, with roughly 86% occurring only once. Per the germline V gene, CDR1 is ENHRY and CDR2 is SYGVKD. V was cut by 10 bases and J by 4 bases, with 19 bases left in between. The CDR3 is 14 residues long. This clone has a single count. The TCR was taken from a woman aged 18-29 years who had recovered from COVID-19. The sequenced material came from PBMCs or T cells enriched from blood (not recorded which). The gene calls are TRBV10-3 and TRBJ1-1; tentative D call: TRBD1 (6 bases). The CDR3 DNA is TGTGCCACGGCGTTGGGGGCAGGGATCACTGAAGCTTTCTTT. As protein: CATALGAGITEAFF.